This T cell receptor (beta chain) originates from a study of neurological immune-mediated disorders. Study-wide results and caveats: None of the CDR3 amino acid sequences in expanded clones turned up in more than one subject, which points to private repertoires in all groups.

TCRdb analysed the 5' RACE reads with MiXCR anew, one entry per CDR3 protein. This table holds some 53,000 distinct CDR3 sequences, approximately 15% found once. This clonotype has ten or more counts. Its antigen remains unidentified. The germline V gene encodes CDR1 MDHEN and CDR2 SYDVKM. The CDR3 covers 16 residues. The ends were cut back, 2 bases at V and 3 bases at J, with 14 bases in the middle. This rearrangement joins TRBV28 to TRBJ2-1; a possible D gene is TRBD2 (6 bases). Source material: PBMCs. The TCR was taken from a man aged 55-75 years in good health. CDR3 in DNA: TGTGCCAGCAGTTTAGTCGCAGGGAGGAACTACAATGAGCAGTTCTTC. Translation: CASSLVAGRNYNEQFF.